The 14 T cell receptor beta chains below were found in one sample sequenced in a study of blood T cell repertoires in COVID-19. The repertoire was sequenced with immunoSEQ multiplex PCR; TCRdb's copy has only in-frame clones and lacks some. The table records roughly 250,000 clones, approximately 83% of them present only once. The sequenced sample consisted of PBMCs or T cells enriched from blood (not recorded which). The receptors derive from a woman younger than 45 who had recovered from COVID-19.

The chain employs TRBV18 and TRBJ1-2; D might be TRBD1 (5 bases). Germline lookup yields CDR1 KGHSH and CDR2 LQKENI. The CDR3 totals 15 residues. V was pared by 6 bases and J by 0 bases, with 14 bases between. CDR3 sequence (DNA): TGTGCCAGCTCGCCGACAGTCGCAGCTAACTATGGCTACACCTTC. This translates into CASSPTVAANYGYTF.

J is TRBJ1-1 and V is TRBV6-5; D is perhaps TRBD1 (6 bases). The CDR3 has 16 residues. V was shortened by 0 bases and J by 7 bases, with 18 bases between the two germline ends. Germline V lookup: CDR1 MNHEY, CDR2 SVGAGI. CDR3 amino acids: CASSYSPGQLVVEAFF. CDR3 in DNA: TGTGCCAGCAGTTACTCCCCCGGACAGCTGGTCGTTGAAGCTTTCTTT.

CDR3 residues: CASSDLLAGGYNEQFF. CDR3 bases: TGTGCCAGCAGTGATCTTCTAGCGGGGGGCTACAATGAGCAGTTCTTC. The V gene is TRBV2, the J gene TRBJ2-1; 11 nucleotides line up with TRBD2. The CDR3 has 16 amino acids. J gave up 3 bases and V 3 bases, and 4 bases lay outside the gene matches. Germline CDR1 and CDR2: SNHLY and FYNNEI.

This clone was counted once. The V gene is TRBV7-8, the J gene TRBJ2-3; TRBD2 matches at 11 bases. In germline, CDR1 is SGHVS, CDR2 FQNEAQ. The CDR3 is 18 amino acids. Trimming at V came to 4 bases and at J to 3 bases, leaving 12 bases not matched to a gene. Here the CDR3 DNA reads TGTGCCAGCAGCTCGATGTTAGGCTTAGCGGGAGGGACAGATACGCAGTATTTT. Translation: CASSSMLGLAGGTDTQYF.

This clone was picked up one time. CDR3: CASSYGLAGAHTGELFF. The CDR3 DNA sequence: TGTGCCAGCAGCTACGGACTAGCGGGGGCCCACACCGGGGAGCTGTTTTTT. This chain uses TRBV5-6 with TRBJ2-2; 13 bases align to TRBD2. The CDR3 loop spans 17 amino acids. V trimming: 3 bases; J trimming: 3 bases; junction bases outside the gene matches: 5. Germline V gene data show CDR1 as SGHDT and CDR2 as YYEEEE. Complete variable domain (other parts from reference TRBV5-6 and TRBJ2-2): DAGVTQSPTHLIKTRGQQVTLRCSPKSGHDTVSWYQQALGQGPQFIFQYYEEEERQRGNFPDRFSGHQFPNYSSELNVNALLLGDSALYLCASSYGLAGAHTGELFFGEGSRLTVL.

J is TRBJ1-2 and V is TRBV29-1; no reliable D call. The V and J ends lost 7 bases and 2 bases respectively, with 17 bases between them. The CDR3 is made up of 14 amino acids. Germline CDR1 is SQVTM and CDR2 is ANQGSEA. Here the CDR3 DNA reads TGCAGCGCCCGGGGAGGGAACCTGAACTATGGCTACACCTTC. This gives the protein CSARGGNLNYGYTF.

This chain links TRBV19 with TRBJ2-3; 7 bases fit TRBD1. CDR1 and CDR2 from the germline V gene are LNHDA and SQIVND (reference sequence). CDR3 size: 17 residues. Trimming removed 4 bases from V and 2 bases from J; junction bases left unmatched: 12. DNA of the CDR3: TGTGCCAGTAGTAGACGCCCGGGACAGAGAGACACAGATACGCAGTATTTT. Translated: CASSRRPGQRDTDTQYF.

The chain links TRBV5-1 to TRBJ2-1, with D maybe TRBD2 (6 bases). Germline lookup yields CDR1 SGHRS and CDR2 YFSETQ. The CDR3 contains 15 residues. V was pared by 4 bases and J by 6 bases, with 17 bases between. CDR3 coding DNA: TGCGCCAGCAGCGTCGAGGGACTCACAGTCAATGAGCAGTTCTTC. It specifies CASSVEGLTVNEQFF.

The chain joins TRBV9 to TRBJ1-2, with D perhaps matching TRBD1 (6 bases). The CDR3 has 13 amino acids. The germline V and J ends were trimmed by 2 bases and 7 bases, with 12 bases remaining between them. CDR1 is SGDLS and CDR2 is YYNGEE in the germline V gene. The CDR3 nucleotides are TGTGCCAGCAGCGTGCAACAGGGATCTGGCTACACCTTC. This codes for CASSVQQGSGYTF.

The V call is TRBV12-5, the J call TRBJ2-1; tentative D call: TRBD2 (7 bases). Per the germline V gene, CDR1 is LGHNT and CDR2 is FRNRAP. V was trimmed by 4 bases and J by 6 bases, leaving 13 bases between them. The CDR3 sequence is 14 residues long. The CDR3 loop reads CASGWGGPGNEQFF. The CDR3 coding sequence is TGTGCTAGTGGTTGGGGGGGGCCTGGCAATGAGCAGTTCTTC.

The chain links TRBV7-8 to TRBJ1-2; D unclear. Germline CDR1 is SGHVS and CDR2 is FQNEAQ. The CDR3 extends over 15 amino acids. V lost 1 base to trimming and J lost 2 bases, with 11 bases between them. The CDR3 here is CASSLVAGPNYGYTF. For the CDR3, the DNA is TGTGCCAGCAGCTTAGTGGCAGGCCCAAACTATGGCTACACCTTC.

The chain joins TRBV28 to TRBJ2-7, with 7 bases matching TRBD1. The CDR3 spans 15 residues. The germline CDR1 and CDR2 sequences are MDHEN and SYDVKM. V was clipped by 6 bases and J by 3 bases; unmatched bases: 11. DNA of the CDR3: TGTGCCAGCAGCTTAACAGACCGGGACAGCTACGAGCAGTACTTC. It is translated as CASSLTDRDSYEQYF.

J is TRBJ2-1 and V is TRBV6-6, with 10 bases fitting TRBD2. This CDR3 contains 16 residues. CDR1 and CDR2 from the germline V gene are MNHNY and SVGAGI (reference sequence). The ends lost 5 bases at V and 9 bases at J; junction bases unmatched: 13. The CDR3: CASSHDPGTSVGEQFF. The CDR3 DNA reads TGTGCCAGCAGTCACGACCCCGGGACTAGCGTGGGTGAGCAGTTCTTC.

This chain connects TRBV27 to TRBJ2-6; 7 bases fit TRBD2. Germline CDR1 is MNHEY and CDR2 is SMNVEV (reference sequence). CDR3 length: 14 amino acids. Unmatched junction bases numbered 1, after V lost 8 bases and J lost 0 bases. The CDR3 loop reads CASGGGSGANVLTF. CDR3 sequence (DNA): TGTGCCAGCGGGGGGGGCTCTGGGGCCAACGTCCTGACTTTC.